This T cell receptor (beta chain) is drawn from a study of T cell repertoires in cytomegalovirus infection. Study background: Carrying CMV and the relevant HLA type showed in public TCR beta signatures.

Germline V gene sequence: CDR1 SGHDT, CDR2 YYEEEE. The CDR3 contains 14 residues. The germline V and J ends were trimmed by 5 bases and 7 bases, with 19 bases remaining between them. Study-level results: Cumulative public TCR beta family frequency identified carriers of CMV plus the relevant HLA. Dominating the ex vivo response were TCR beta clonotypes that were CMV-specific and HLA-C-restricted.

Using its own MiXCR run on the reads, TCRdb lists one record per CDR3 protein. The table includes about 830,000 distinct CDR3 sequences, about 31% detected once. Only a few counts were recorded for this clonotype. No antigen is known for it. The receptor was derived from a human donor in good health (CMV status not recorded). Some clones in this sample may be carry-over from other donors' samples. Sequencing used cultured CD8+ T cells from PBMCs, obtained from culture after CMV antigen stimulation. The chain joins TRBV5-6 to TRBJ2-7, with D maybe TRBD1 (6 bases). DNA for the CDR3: TGTGCCAGCAGTTCCGGGACATGGCTTAGAGAGCAGTACTTC. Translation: CASSSGTWLREQYF. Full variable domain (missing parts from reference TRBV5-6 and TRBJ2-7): DAGVTQSPTHLIKTRGQQVTLRCSPKSGHDTVSWYQQALGQGPQFIFQYYEEEERQRGNFPDRFSGHQFPNYSSELNVNALLLGDSALYLCASSSGTWLREQYFGPGTRLTVT.